This TCR beta chain originates from a study of control samples from healthy donors and cancer patients. The assay was immunoSEQ multiplex PCR, and TCRdb's table has in-frame clones only and misses some. This sample has roughly 150,000 clones; roughly 93% occur once, and the top ten carry over 2%. Germline CDR1 reads SGHDN; CDR2 reads FVKESK. This CDR3 spans 15 amino acids. V dropped 4 bases and J dropped 4; count of bases not matched to a gene: 7. Sequences were obtained from blood. This sequence was found in a man in his forties or fifties in good health. The genes are TRBV14 and TRBJ2-5; 9 bases line up with TRBD2. CDR3 sequence (DNA): TGTGCCAGCAGCCTATCGAGCGGGAGGTTAGAGACCCAGTACTTC. Protein product: CASSLSSGRLETQYF.